This TCR beta chain stems from a study of beta chain features in type 1 diabetes. Study at large: No patient-donor differences in age, gender, total cells or subset yield. All of the samples together had some 99 million sorted cells examined. Regarding the study as a whole: TCRB CDR3s from Type 1 diabetes patients were moderately but significantly shorter in all four CD4+ subsets.

Expressed TCRB transcripts got sequenced, as all isolated RNA was reverse transcribed. TCRdb's copy holds only in-frame clones and misses some; the assay was immunoSEQ multiplex PCR. The sample lists fewer than 300,000 clones, roughly a tenth seen once, with 0.017% in the top ten. Comment on this clone: Its matching antigen is unknown.

Looked up from germline, CDR1 is SGHNT and CDR2 is YYREEE (reference sequence). The V and J ends lost 1 base and 5 bases respectively, with 6 bases between them. The CDR3 length is 12 residues. In total, each donor contributed a single heparinised blood draw that averaged around 0.12 L. The sample was naive CD4+ T cells from blood. The receptor comes from a man aged 25 to 45 with type 1 diabetes. The gene calls are TRBV5-4 and TRBJ2-5; D is undetermined. This CDR3 reads CASSLLGETQYF. CDR3 in DNA: TGTGCCAGCAGCTTGCTCGGGGAGACCCAGTACTTC.